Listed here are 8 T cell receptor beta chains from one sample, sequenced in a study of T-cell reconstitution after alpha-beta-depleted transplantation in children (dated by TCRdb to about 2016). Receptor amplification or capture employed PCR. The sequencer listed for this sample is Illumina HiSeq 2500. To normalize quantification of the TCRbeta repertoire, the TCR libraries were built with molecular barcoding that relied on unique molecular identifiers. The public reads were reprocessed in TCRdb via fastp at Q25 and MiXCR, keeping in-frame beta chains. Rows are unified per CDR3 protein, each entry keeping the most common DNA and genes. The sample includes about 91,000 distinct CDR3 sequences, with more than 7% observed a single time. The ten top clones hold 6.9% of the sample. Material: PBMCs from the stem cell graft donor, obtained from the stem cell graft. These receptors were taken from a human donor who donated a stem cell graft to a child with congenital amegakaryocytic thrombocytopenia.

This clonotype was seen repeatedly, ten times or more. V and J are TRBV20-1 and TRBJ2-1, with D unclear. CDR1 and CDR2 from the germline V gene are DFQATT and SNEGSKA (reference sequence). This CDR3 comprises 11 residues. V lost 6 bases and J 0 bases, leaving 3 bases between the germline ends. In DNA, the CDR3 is TGCAGTGCCCCCTCCTACAATGAGCAGTTCTTC. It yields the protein CSAPSYNEQFF.

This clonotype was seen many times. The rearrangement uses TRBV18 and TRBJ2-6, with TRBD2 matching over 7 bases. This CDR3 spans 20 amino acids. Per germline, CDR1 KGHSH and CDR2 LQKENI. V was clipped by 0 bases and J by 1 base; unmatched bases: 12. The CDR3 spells CASSPPVAREGNSGANVLTF. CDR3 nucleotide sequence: TGTGCCAGCTCACCACCGGTTGCTAGGGAGGGAAATTCTGGGGCCAACGTCCTGACTTTC.

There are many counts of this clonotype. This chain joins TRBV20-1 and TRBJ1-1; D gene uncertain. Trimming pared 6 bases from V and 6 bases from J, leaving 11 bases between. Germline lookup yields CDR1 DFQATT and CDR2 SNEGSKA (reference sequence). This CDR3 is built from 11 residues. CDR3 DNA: TGCAGTGCAAACGGAGCCTCTGAAGCTTTCTTT. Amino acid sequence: CSANGASEAFF.

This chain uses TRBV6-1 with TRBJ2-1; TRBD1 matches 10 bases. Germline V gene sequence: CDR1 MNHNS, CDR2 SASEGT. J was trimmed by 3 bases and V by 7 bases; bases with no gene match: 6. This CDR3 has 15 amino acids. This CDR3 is CASIVGQGGYNEQFF. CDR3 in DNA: TGTGCCAGCATAGTAGGACAGGGGGGCTACAATGAGCAGTTCTTC.

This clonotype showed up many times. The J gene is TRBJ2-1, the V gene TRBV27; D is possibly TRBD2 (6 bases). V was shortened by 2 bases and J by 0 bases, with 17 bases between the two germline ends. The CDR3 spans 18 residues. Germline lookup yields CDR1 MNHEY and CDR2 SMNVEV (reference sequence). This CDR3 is CASSLRRVRQSSYNEQFF. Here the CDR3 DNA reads TGTGCCAGCAGTTTAAGGAGGGTAAGACAAAGCTCCTACAATGAGCAGTTCTTC.

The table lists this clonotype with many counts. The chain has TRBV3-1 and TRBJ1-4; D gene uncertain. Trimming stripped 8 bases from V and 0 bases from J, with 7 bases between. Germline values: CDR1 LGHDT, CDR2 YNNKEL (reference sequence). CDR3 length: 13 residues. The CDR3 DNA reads TGTGCCAGCGGATCTGCAACTAATGAAAAACTGTTTTTT. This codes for CASGSATNEKLFF.

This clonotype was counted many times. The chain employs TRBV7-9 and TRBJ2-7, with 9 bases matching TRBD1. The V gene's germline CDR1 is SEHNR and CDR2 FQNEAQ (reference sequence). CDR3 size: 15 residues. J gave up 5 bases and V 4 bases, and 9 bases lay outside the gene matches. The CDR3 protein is CASSSARDRVNEQYF. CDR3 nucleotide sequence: TGTGCCAGCAGCTCCGCCCGGGACAGGGTAAACGAGCAGTACTTC.

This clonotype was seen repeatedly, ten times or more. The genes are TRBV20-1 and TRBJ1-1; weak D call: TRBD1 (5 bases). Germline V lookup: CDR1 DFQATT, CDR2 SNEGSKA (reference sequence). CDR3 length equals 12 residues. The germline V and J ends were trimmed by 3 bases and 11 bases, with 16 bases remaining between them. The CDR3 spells CSASHEDKYAFF. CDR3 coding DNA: TGCAGTGCTAGTCATGAGGACAAATATGCTTTCTTT.